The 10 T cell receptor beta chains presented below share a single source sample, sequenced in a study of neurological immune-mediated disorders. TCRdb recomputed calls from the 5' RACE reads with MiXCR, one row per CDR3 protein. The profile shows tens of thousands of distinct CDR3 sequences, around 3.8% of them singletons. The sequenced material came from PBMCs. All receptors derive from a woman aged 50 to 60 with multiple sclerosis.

CDR3 sequence reads: CSATPLTSGPTYEQYF. CDR3 nucleotide sequence: TGCAGTGCTACCCCCCTAACTAGCGGCCCGACCTACGAGCAGTACTTC. V usage is TRBV20-1 and J usage is TRBJ2-7; 8 positions match TRBD2. The V gene's germline CDR1 is DFQATT and CDR2 SNEGSKA (reference sequence). The CDR3 has 16 residues. V trimming: 4 bases; J trimming: 2 bases; junction bases outside the gene matches: 13.

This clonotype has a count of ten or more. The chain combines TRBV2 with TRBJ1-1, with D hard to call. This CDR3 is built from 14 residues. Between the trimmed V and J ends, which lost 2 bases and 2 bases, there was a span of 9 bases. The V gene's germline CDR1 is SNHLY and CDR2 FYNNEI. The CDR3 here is CASSETRLNTEAFF. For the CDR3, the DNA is TGTGCCAGCAGTGAAACGCGGCTAAACACTGAAGCTTTCTTT.

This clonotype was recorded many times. As DNA, the CDR3 is TGTGCCAGCAGCTTGGATTTCGAAGCTTTCTTT. It encodes CASSLDFEAFF. V and J are TRBV7-9 and TRBJ1-1; D is uncertain. Germline V gene data show CDR1 as SEHNR and CDR2 as FQNEAQ (reference sequence). The CDR3 contains 11 residues. V lost 3 bases, J lost 8 bases, and 7 bases lay in between. The whole variable domain, remainder taken from reference TRBV7-9 and TRBJ1-1, is DTGVSQNPRHKITKRGQNVTFRCDPISEHNRLYWYRQTLGQGPEFLTYFQNEAQLEKSRLLSDRFSAERPKGSFSTLEIQRTEQGDSAMYLCASSLDFEAFFGQGTRLTVV.

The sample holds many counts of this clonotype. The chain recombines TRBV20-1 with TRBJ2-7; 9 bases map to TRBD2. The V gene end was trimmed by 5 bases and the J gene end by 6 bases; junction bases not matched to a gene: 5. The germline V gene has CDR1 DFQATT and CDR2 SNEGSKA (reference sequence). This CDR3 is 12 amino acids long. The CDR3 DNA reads TGCAGTGCTCCGGGACTAGCTTTCGAGCAGTACTTC. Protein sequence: CSAPGLAFEQYF.

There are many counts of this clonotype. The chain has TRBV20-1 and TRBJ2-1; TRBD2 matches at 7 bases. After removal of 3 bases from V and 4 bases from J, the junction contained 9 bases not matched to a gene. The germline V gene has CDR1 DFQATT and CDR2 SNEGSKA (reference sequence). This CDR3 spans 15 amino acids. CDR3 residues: CSASHPGLPYNEQFF. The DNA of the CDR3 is TGCAGTGCTAGCCATCCGGGACTACCATACAATGAGCAGTTCTTC.

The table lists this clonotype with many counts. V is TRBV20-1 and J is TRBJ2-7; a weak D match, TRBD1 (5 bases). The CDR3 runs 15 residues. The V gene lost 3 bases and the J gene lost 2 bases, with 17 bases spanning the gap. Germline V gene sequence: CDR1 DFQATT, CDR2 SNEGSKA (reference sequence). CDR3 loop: CSARRVDRSTYEQYF. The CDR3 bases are TGCAGTGCTAGGCGCGTTGACAGATCAACCTACGAGCAGTACTTC.

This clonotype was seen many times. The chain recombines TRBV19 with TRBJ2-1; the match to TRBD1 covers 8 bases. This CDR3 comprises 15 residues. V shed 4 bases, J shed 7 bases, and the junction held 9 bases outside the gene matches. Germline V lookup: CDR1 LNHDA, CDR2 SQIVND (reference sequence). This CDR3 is CASSRTYGQGNEQFF. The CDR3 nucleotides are TGTGCCAGTAGTAGAACTTACGGACAGGGTAATGAGCAGTTCTTC. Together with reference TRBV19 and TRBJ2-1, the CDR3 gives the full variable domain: DGGITQSPKYLFRKEGQNVTLSCEQNLNHDAMYWYRQDPGQGLRLIYYSQIVNDFQKGDIAEGYSVSREKKESFPLTVTSAQKNPTAFYLCASSRTYGQGNEQFFGPGTRLTVL.

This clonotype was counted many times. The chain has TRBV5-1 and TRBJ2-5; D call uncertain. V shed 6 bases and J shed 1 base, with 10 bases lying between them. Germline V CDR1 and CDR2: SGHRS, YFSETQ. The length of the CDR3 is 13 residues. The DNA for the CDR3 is TGCGCCAGCACCGGTCAGCTCCAAGAGACCCAGTACTTC. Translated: CASTGQLQETQYF.

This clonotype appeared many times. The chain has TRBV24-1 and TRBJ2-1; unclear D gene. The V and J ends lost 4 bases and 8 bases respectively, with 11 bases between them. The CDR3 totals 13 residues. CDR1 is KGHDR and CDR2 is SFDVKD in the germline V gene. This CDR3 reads CATSDSSVDEQFF. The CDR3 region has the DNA TGTGCCACCAGTGACTCTAGTGTGGATGAGCAGTTCTTC.

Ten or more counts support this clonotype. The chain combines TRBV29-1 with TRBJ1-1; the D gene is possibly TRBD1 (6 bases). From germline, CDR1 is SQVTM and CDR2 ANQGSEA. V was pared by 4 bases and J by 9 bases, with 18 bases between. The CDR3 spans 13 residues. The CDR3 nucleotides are TGCAGCGTTGTTTACCGGACAGAAACGAAAGCTTTCTTT. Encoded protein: CSVVYRTETKAFF.